These 24 T cell receptor beta chains originate from one sample sequenced in a study of cytomegalovirus exposure and HLA in healthy donors. The PCR employed 60 Vbeta primers together with 13 Jbeta primers. This table comes from immunoSEQ multiplex PCR, and its TCRdb copy is limited to in-frame clones, with some not included. The data show around 99,000 clones, over 70% seen once. The sequencing input was PBMCs. These receptors were obtained from a middle-aged man in good health and CMV-seropositive.

This sequence joins TRBV27 and TRBJ1-2, with 8 bases lining up with TRBD1. Germline V gene sequence: CDR1 MNHEY, CDR2 SMNVEV (reference sequence). The length of the CDR3 is 14 residues. The ends lost 4 bases at V and 4 bases at J; junction bases unmatched: 5. The CDR3 here is CASSSRTGSYGYTF. CDR3 sequence (DNA): TGTGCCAGCAGTTCCCGGACAGGGAGCTATGGCTACACCTTC.

The chain couples TRBV25-1 to TRBJ2-5; no clear D gene. The ends were cut back, 1 base at V and 1 base at J, with 13 bases in the middle. The CDR3 runs to 16 residues. The germline CDR1 and CDR2 sequences are MGHDK and SYGVNS. The DNA for the CDR3 is TGTGCCAGCAGTGAATTGACCTCCTGGGCCCAAGAGACCCAGTACTTC. Its translation: CASSELTSWAQETQYF.

This clone was seen more than once but under ten times. The genes are TRBV4-2 and TRBJ2-5, with TRBD2 matching over 9 bases. V lost 0 bases to trimming and J lost 4 bases; unmatched junction nucleotides: 6. The CDR3 is 16 residues long. Per the germline V gene, CDR1 is LGHNA and CDR2 is YNFKEQ. The CDR3 is CASSQDSSGGSETQYF. In DNA form, the CDR3 reads TGTGCCAGCAGCCAAGATTCCAGCGGGGGGTCAGAGACCCAGTACTTC.

Comment on this clone: The junction departs from the called germline gene at one end, perhaps through a read error. This chain connects TRBV7-9 to TRBJ1-2, with D possibly matching TRBD1 (5 bases). The CDR3 extends over 15 amino acids. Germline lookup yields CDR1 SEHNR and CDR2 FQNEAQ (reference sequence). The CDR3 DNA is TGTGCCAGCAGCTTCGGGGGACTCGGGGAATATGGCTACCCCTTC. It codes for CASSFGGLGEYGYPF.

V and J are TRBV28 and TRBJ2-3, with a weak D call TRBD1 (5 bases). The germline gives CDR1 MDHEN, CDR2 SYDVKM. The CDR3 is 17 residues long. V was shortened by 2 bases and J by 2 bases, with 17 bases between the two germline ends. CDR3 sequence reads: CASSLALQVGDTDTQYF. For the CDR3, the DNA is TGTGCCAGCAGTTTAGCCCTACAGGTTGGGGACACAGATACGCAGTATTTT.

V is TRBV15 and J is TRBJ1-2, with D perhaps matching TRBD1 (6 bases). With 2 bases removed from V and 2 bases from J, the gap between germline ends came to 6 bases. The germline CDR1 and CDR2 sequences are LNHNV and YYDKDF (reference sequence). The CDR3 extends over 13 amino acids. The CDR3 reads CATSRQGNYGYTF. CDR3 in DNA: TGTGCCACCAGCAGACAGGGGAACTATGGCTACACCTTC. The full variable domain, its missing parts supplied by reference TRBV15 and TRBJ1-2, is DAMVIQNPRYQVTQFGKPVTLSCSQTLNHNVMYWYQQKSSQAPKLLFHYYDKDFNNEADTPDNFQSRRPNTSFCFLDIRSPGLGDTAMYLCATSRQGNYGYTFGSGTRLTVV.

The chain employs TRBV7-8 and TRBJ2-1; possibly TRBD1 for D (6 bases). Trimming cost V 1 base and J 9 bases, with 7 bases left between them. The CDR3 is 12 residues long. The germline gives CDR1 SGHVS, CDR2 FQNEAQ. DNA of the CDR3: TGTGCCAGCAGCTTAGAAGGGGGTGAGCAGTTCTTC. This translates into CASSLEGGEQFF.

The chain has TRBV5-6 and TRBJ2-7; TRBD2 agrees at 7 bases. The ends lost 2 bases at V and 3 bases at J; junction bases unmatched: 5. This CDR3 comprises 14 residues. Germline V gene sequence: CDR1 SGHDT, CDR2 YYEEEE. The CDR3 reads CASSLGRDHYEQYF. The CDR3 nucleotides are TGTGCCAGCAGCTTAGGGAGGGACCACTACGAGCAGTACTTC.

This chain uses TRBV30 with TRBJ2-1; possibly TRBD1 for D (6 bases). Trimming removed 3 bases at V and 12 bases at J, with 15 bases between. Looked up from germline, CDR1 is GTSNPN and CDR2 is SVGIG (reference sequence). The CDR3 is made up of 12 amino acids. The DNA of the CDR3 is TGTGCCTGGAGGCCTCAGGGGATGGGGCAGTTCTTC. Translated: CAWRPQGMGQFF.

This clone has only a few counts. The CDR3: CASSLSERNSPLHF. DNA for the CDR3: TGTGCCAGCAGCTTAAGTGAGAGGAATTCACCCCTCCACTTT. The chain employs TRBV7-8 and TRBJ1-6; D is unresolved. Trimming took off 2 bases at V and 7 bases at J, with 9 bases between the two ends. CDR1 and CDR2 from the germline V gene are SGHVS and FQNEAQ. The CDR3 length is 14 residues.

The chain employs TRBV29-1 and TRBJ1-2; tentatively, D is TRBD1 (6 bases). The CDR3 sequence is 13 residues long. V lost 0 bases and J lost 6, with 11 bases in between. CDR1 is SQVTM and CDR2 is ANQGSEA in the germline V gene. CDR3 loop: CSVEDPDRNGYTF. The CDR3 bases are TGCAGCGTTGAAGATCCGGACAGAAATGGCTACACCTTC.

The sample holds a few counts of this clone. V gene TRBV28 combines with J gene TRBJ2-5, with TRBD1 as a possible D gene (6 bases). The J call may be wrong; the DNA end is better matched by TRBJ2-7. Per germline, CDR1 MDHEN and CDR2 SYDVKM. The CDR3 length is 14 residues. The CDR3 is CASSRDLTGSEQYF. The CDR3 bases are TGTGCCAGCAGTCGCGACCTTACAGGGTCCGAGCAGTACTTC.

V is TRBV2 and J is TRBJ1-4, with D tentatively TRBD1 (6 bases). The CDR3 covers 14 residues. Germline CDR1 SNHLY, CDR2 FYNNEI. Trimming left V 3 bases short and J 11 bases short, with 16 bases between. The CDR3 DNA reads TGTGCCAGCAGTGAGACGTGGGGGCGGGAGAAACTGTTTTTT. Its protein is CASSETWGREKLFF. Combining the CDR3 with reference TRBV2 and TRBJ1-4 gives the whole variable domain EPEVTQTPSHQVTQMGQEVILRCVPISNHLYFYWYRQILGQKVEFLVSFYNNEISEKSEIFDDQFSVERPDGSNFTLKIRSTKLEDSAMYFCASSETWGREKLFFGSGTQLSVL.

This chain connects TRBV19 to TRBJ2-7; D is undetermined. The V and J ends lost 4 bases and 2 bases respectively, with 12 bases between them. This CDR3 spans 14 amino acids. Germline V lookup: CDR1 LNHDA, CDR2 SQIVND (reference sequence). The CDR3: CASSSSSRTYEQYF. The DNA for the CDR3 is TGTGCCAGTAGTAGCTCATCGAGGACCTACGAGCAGTACTTC.

A few counts support this clone. The chain joins TRBV11-2 to TRBJ1-4; no firm D call. The germline V and J ends were trimmed by 1 base and 2 bases, with 5 bases remaining between them. Germline V CDR1 and CDR2: SGHAT, FQNNGV. The CDR3 contains 14 residues. The CDR3 loop is CASSLAPTNEKLFF. In DNA form, the CDR3 reads TGTGCCAGCAGCTTAGCTCCTACTAATGAAAAACTGTTTTTT.

V gene TRBV6-4 combines with J gene TRBJ2-3; D might be TRBD1 (5 bases). The germline CDR1 and CDR2 sequences are MRHNA and SNTAGT. The V and J ends lost 8 bases and 2 bases respectively, with 11 bases between them. The CDR3 contains 13 residues. CDR3 sequence reads: CASSRVLTDTQYF. CDR3 nucleotides: TGTGCCAGCTCCAGGGTCCTCACAGATACGCAGTATTTT.

V is TRBV20-1 and J is TRBJ1-1; no clear D gene. CDR3 length: 10 amino acids. Trimming shortened V by 2 bases and J by 11 bases, and 9 bases separated the two germline ends. In germline, CDR1 is DFQATT, CDR2 SNEGSKA (reference sequence). This CDR3 is CSARSGSAFF. The CDR3 nucleotides read TGCAGTGCTAGATCGGGGAGCGCTTTCTTT.

The chain uses TRBV7-9 and TRBJ2-1; 8 bases line up with TRBD2. The CDR3 has 14 residues. V dropped 2 bases and J dropped 6; count of bases not matched to a gene: 3. Germline V gene sequence: CDR1 SEHNR, CDR2 FQNEAQ (reference sequence). The CDR3 region is CASSLSTSGNEQFF. The CDR3 DNA sequence: TGTGCCAGCAGCTTAAGTACTAGCGGCAATGAGCAGTTCTTC. The full variable domain, in which reference TRBV7-9 and TRBJ2-1 provide the parts outside the CDR3, is DTGVSQNPRHKITKRGQNVTFRCDPISEHNRLYWYRQTLGQGPEFLTYFQNEAQLEKSRLLSDRFSAERPKGSFSTLEIQRTEQGDSAMYLCASSLSTSGNEQFFGPGTRLTVL.

The chain carries TRBV18 and TRBJ1-1; D gene unclear. Trimming removed 8 bases at V and 3 bases at J, with 13 bases between. Germline loops: CDR1 KGHSH, CDR2 LQKENI. CDR3 length: 13 amino acids. The chain's CDR3 is CASRRESDTEAFF. The CDR3 nucleotides are TGTGCCAGCCGAAGGGAGAGTGACACTGAAGCTTTCTTT.

This chain connects TRBV6-5 to TRBJ2-7; TRBD1 matches at 8 bases. In germline, CDR1 is MNHEY, CDR2 SVGAGI. The CDR3 is 14 residues long. V lost 2 bases to trimming and J lost 7 bases; unmatched junction nucleotides: 7. As DNA, the CDR3 is TGTGCCAGCAGTTACCCGGGACAGGTGAGGGAGCAGTACTTC. This translates into CASSYPGQVREQYF.

This sequence joins TRBV11-1 and TRBJ2-7, with D tentatively TRBD1 (6 bases). CDR1 SGHAT and CDR2 FQDESV come from the germline V gene (reference sequence). This CDR3 spans 16 amino acids. The V gene lost 2 bases and the J gene lost 0 bases, with 14 bases spanning the gap. Here the CDR3 reads CASSLTGQRSSYEQYF. CDR3 in DNA: TGTGCCAGCAGCTTAACGGGACAACGGAGCTCCTACGAGCAGTACTTC.

The gene calls are TRBV6-5 and TRBJ1-1; possibly TRBD1 for D (5 bases). This CDR3 contains 14 residues. Deletions cut 4 bases from V and 1 base from J, with 10 bases between. Germline CDR1 and CDR2: MNHEY and SVGAGI. CDR3 sequence: CASSSTGGNTEAFF. For the CDR3, the DNA is TGTGCCAGCAGTTCGACGGGGGGGAACACTGAAGCTTTCTTT.

V usage is TRBV7-9 and J usage is TRBJ1-1, with a tentative D call TRBD1 (6 bases). Germline V lookup: CDR1 SEHNR, CDR2 FQNEAQ (reference sequence). V was shortened by 7 bases and J by 3 bases, with 15 bases between the two germline ends. CDR3 length equals 14 residues. CDR3 sequence reads: CASIRGGGDTEAFF. The CDR3 DNA is TGTGCCAGCATCCGAGGGGGTGGAGACACTGAAGCTTTCTTT.

The chain employs TRBV27 and TRBJ2-7; possible D gene TRBD1, 6 bases. The CDR3 extends over 17 amino acids. Germline V CDR1 and CDR2: MNHEY, SMNVEV (reference sequence). V gave up 2 bases and J gave up 1 base, with 18 bases separating them. The CDR3 DNA is TGTGCCAGCAGTTTAAATCAAGCAGGGGTTAGTTCCTACGAGCAGTACTTC. Its translation: CASSLNQAGVSSYEQYF.